Following are 9 T cell receptor beta chains from one sample sequenced in a study of cytomegalovirus exposure and HLA in healthy donors. The PCR contained 60 Vbeta and 13 Jbeta primers. Sequenced by immunoSEQ multiplex PCR; TCRdb stores in-frame clones only, minus some. This sample has 95,000 to 100,000 clones, with 70% to 80% found just once. The sequenced material came from PBMCs. These receptors all come from a man aged 55 to 70 in good health and CMV-seropositive.

This clone was observed a few times. This chain joins TRBV7-2 and TRBJ2-1; 7 bases agree with TRBD2. The germline V gene encodes CDR1 SGHTA and CDR2 FQGNSA. With 1 base clipped from V and 10 bases from J, the junction kept 10 bases outside the gene matches. CDR3 length equals 15 residues. CDR3 sequence: CASSLGTGGLGEQFF. As DNA, the CDR3 is TGTGCCAGCAGCTTAGGGACTGGCGGACTAGGAGAGCAGTTCTTC.

The chain links TRBV28 to TRBJ1-6, with 9 nucleotides matching TRBD1. Germline V gene sequence: CDR1 MDHEN, CDR2 SYDVKM. The CDR3 consists of 13 residues. The CDR3 protein is CAILGQGSSPLHF. The CDR3 DNA reads TGTGCTATATTGGGACAGGGAAGTTCACCCCTCCACTTT.

The gene calls are TRBV7-6 and TRBJ2-7; weak D call: TRBD1 (6 bases). V was trimmed by 2 bases and J by 2 bases, leaving 10 bases between them. CDR1 is SGHVS and CDR2 is FNYEAQ in the germline V gene. The CDR3 runs 14 residues. The CDR3 DNA reads as TGTGCCAGCAGCTTATCAGCAGGGGCCTACGAGCAGTACTTC. Translated, it gives CASSLSAGAYEQYF.

This chain links TRBV7-9 with TRBJ2-5, with TRBD1 matching 9 bases. The CDR3 spans 15 residues. V lost 1 base to trimming and J lost 5 bases; unmatched junction nucleotides: 5. The germline gives CDR1 SEHNR, CDR2 FQNEAQ (reference sequence). The CDR3 nucleotides read TGTGCCAGCAGCTTAGGGGACAGGGTACCGGAGACCCAGTACTTC. Translation: CASSLGDRVPETQYF. Using reference TRBV7-9 and TRBJ2-5 for the parts outside the CDR3, the full variable domain is DTGVSQNPRHKITKRGQNVTFRCDPISEHNRLYWYRQTLGQGPEFLTYFQNEAQLEKSRLLSDRFSAERPKGSFSTLEIQRTEQGDSAMYLCASSLGDRVPETQYFGPGTRLLVL.

The V and J genes are TRBV19 and TRBJ1-1; the D gene is possibly TRBD1 (5 bases). CDR3 length: 15 residues. V was shortened by 7 bases and J by 1 base, with 16 bases between the two germline ends. Germline CDR1 reads LNHDA; CDR2 reads SQIVND (reference sequence). The CDR3 DNA reads TGTGCCAGTAATACGATTACCGGGGGGAACACTGAAGCTTTCTTT. Its translation: CASNTITGGNTEAFF.

The chain recombines TRBV7-8 with TRBJ1-6; possible D gene TRBD1, 6 bases. This CDR3 is built from 15 residues. Trimming took 3 bases from V and 7 from J, leaving 13 bases between them. CDR1 SGHVS and CDR2 FQNEAQ come from the germline V gene. The CDR3 DNA reads as TGTGCCAGCAGCTTGTCGGACAGTGTGAATTCACCCCTCCACTTT. The encoded protein is CASSLSDSVNSPLHF.

This sequence joins TRBV6-1 and TRBJ2-5, with unresolved D. Gene TRBJ2-7 matches the end of the DNA better, so the J call may be wrong. CDR1 is MNHNS, CDR2 SASEGT, per germline. This CDR3 contains 13 residues. CDR3 sequence: CASGRTDSYEQYF. CDR3 DNA: TGTGCCAGCGGGCGGACGGACTCCTACGAGCAGTACTTC.

This clone is a singleton in its sample. This sample includes further DNA sequences coding for the same CDR3. The chain recombines TRBV30 with TRBJ1-2; D gene unclear. The CDR3 contains 12 residues. Germline values: CDR1 GTSNPN, CDR2 SVGIG (reference sequence). V was clipped by 3 bases and J by 2 bases, with 7 bases between them. Written as DNA, the CDR3 is TGTGCCTGGAGCCGGGGAAACTATGGCTACACCTTC. Translated, it gives CAWSRGNYGYTF.

This chain links TRBV7-9 with TRBJ2-3, with 11 bases identical to TRBD2. This CDR3 is 17 amino acids long. V trimming: 4 bases; J trimming: 2 bases; junction bases outside the gene matches: 8. Per the germline V gene, CDR1 is SEHNR and CDR2 is FQNEAQ (reference sequence). As DNA, the CDR3 is TGTGCCAGCAGCTCGCTAGCGGGGGGAGACTTCACAGATACGCAGTATTTT. Translating it yields CASSSLAGGDFTDTQYF.